The 27 T cell receptor beta chains reported below all come from one sample, sequenced in a study of shared clonotypes between healthy human individuals. TCRdb's copy holds only in-frame clones and misses some; the assay was immunoSEQ multiplex PCR. The sample lists approximately 500,000 clones, 81% occurring once. Material: PBMCs. These receptors were taken from a woman aged 40 to 50 in good health. Some clones in this sample may be carry-over from other donors' samples.

The rearrangement links TRBV28 to TRBJ2-7, with D perhaps TRBD1 (6 bases). Germline lookup yields CDR1 MDHEN and CDR2 SYDVKM. The CDR3 has 14 residues. Trimming left V 1 base short and J 3 bases short, with 10 bases between. The CDR3 coding sequence is TGTGCCAGCAGTTTATTTGGGACAAACTACGAGCAGTACTTC. Its protein is CASSLFGTNYEQYF.

About this clone: Given a far larger clone just one base away, this is likely a sequencing read error. This chain's CDR3 is CASSQGHWSSYEQYF. As DNA, the CDR3 is TGCGCCAGCAGCCAAGGTCACTGGAGCTCCTACGAGCAGTACTTC. The V call is TRBV4-1, the J call TRBJ2-5; D not resolved. Near its end, the DNA agrees better with TRBJ2-7, so the J call may be wrong. There are 15 residues in the CDR3. Germline V CDR1 and CDR2: MGHRA, YSYEKL.

CDR3 DNA: TGTGCCAGCAGCCCCCGGACTCGGGTCTACGAGCAGTACTTC. This sequence encodes CASSPRTRVYEQYF. The chain is built from TRBV7-8 and TRBJ2-7, with TRBD2 as a possible D gene (5 bases). V was cut by 5 bases and J by 3 bases, with 14 bases left in between. This CDR3 has 14 amino acids. Germline-derived CDR1 and CDR2 are SGHVS and FQNEAQ.

Points on this clone: One base separates it from a far larger clone, so it is likely a read error. Other DNA sequences of this sample code for an identical CDR3. V gene TRBV30 combines with J gene TRBJ2-2; D possibly matches TRBD1 or TRBD2 (5 bases each). The CDR3 spans 13 residues. Per germline, CDR1 GTSNPN and CDR2 SVGIG (reference sequence). The CDR3 sequence: CAWSIREVGELFF. CDR3 nucleotide sequence: TGTGCCTGGAGTATCAGGGAAGTGGGGGAGCTATTTTTT. Combining the CDR3 with reference TRBV30 and TRBJ2-2 gives the whole variable domain SQTIHQWPATLVQPVGSPLSLECTVEGTSNPNLYWYRQAAGRGLQLLFYSVGIGQISSEVPQNLSASRPQDRQFILSSKKLLLSDSGFYLCAWSIREVGELFFGEGSRLTVL.

The V and J genes are TRBV7-2 and TRBJ2-7; 9 bases line up with TRBD1. The CDR3 sequence is 14 residues long. V lost 6 bases and J lost 4; bases outside the gene matches: 7. The V gene's germline CDR1 is SGHTA and CDR2 FQGNSA. The CDR3 nucleotides read TGTGCCAGCAGGGAGACAGGGGGAAGTTACGAGCAGTACTTC. Residues: CASRETGGSYEQYF.

The genes are TRBV4-3 and TRBJ1-1; no firm D call. Per germline, CDR1 LGHNA and CDR2 YSLEER. The CDR3 is 13 amino acids. Between the trimmed V and J ends, which lost 1 base and 4 bases, there was a span of 7 bases. CDR3 sequence: CASSQGSLTEAFF. The CDR3 DNA reads as TGCGCCAGCAGCCAAGGCAGCCTCACTGAAGCTTTCTTT.

The chain has TRBV18 and TRBJ2-7, with a possible D match to TRBD1 (5 bases). Germline CDR1 is KGHSH and CDR2 is LQKENI. V was cut by 3 bases and J by 0 bases, with 6 bases left in between. The CDR3 extends over 13 amino acids. As DNA, the CDR3 is TGTGCCAGCTCACCGGACAACTCCTACGAGCAGTACTTC. Translated: CASSPDNSYEQYF.

This clone was seen a few times. J is TRBJ2-1 and V is TRBV9; no definite D call. Germline values: CDR1 SGDLS, CDR2 YYNGEE. The CDR3 runs 15 residues. The V and J ends lost 4 bases and 0 bases respectively, with 11 bases between them. The CDR3 nucleotides are TGTGCCAGCAGCTTAACAGAGAGCTCCTACAATGAGCAGTTCTTC. It encodes CASSLTESSYNEQFF.

This clone turned up a few times. The chain couples TRBV4-1 to TRBJ2-7; D is undetermined. CDR3 length: 22 residues. V lost 0 bases and J lost 5, with 35 bases in between. Germline V gene sequence: CDR1 MGHRA, CDR2 YSYEKL. The CDR3 nucleotides are TGCGCCAGCAGCCAAGATACGCCTAAGACCTATGGCCCGGGTCCCGTCGCCGACGAGCAGTACTTC. Residues: CASSQDTPKTYGPGPVADEQYF.

The chain carries TRBV11-3 and TRBJ2-3, with D perhaps TRBD2 (6 bases). The CDR3 covers 13 residues. CDR1 is SGHNT and CDR2 is YENEEA in the germline V gene. Between the trimmed V and J ends, which lost 4 bases and 7 bases, there was a span of 12 bases. The CDR3 DNA sequence: TGTGCCAGCAGCTCGTCTAGCGCGAATACGCAGTATTTT. It is translated as CASSSSSANTQYF.

The chain joins TRBV9 to TRBJ2-1; 8 bases are a match to TRBD2. CDR3 length equals 17 residues. Germline trimming cut 0 bases from V and 7 bases from J; bases unmatched to any gene: 12. Germline CDR1 is SGDLS and CDR2 is YYNGEE. This CDR3 reads CASSVGLGTRVGNEQFF. The CDR3, as DNA: TGTGCCAGCAGCGTAGGATTGGGGACTAGAGTGGGTAATGAGCAGTTCTTC.

With regard to this clone: This may be a read error, as it is one base from a much larger clone. Other nucleotide sequences in the sample specify the same CDR3. The chain employs TRBV5-1 and TRBJ2-1, with D perhaps TRBD2 (7 bases). Germline lookup yields CDR1 SGHRS and CDR2 YFSETQ. Between the trimmed V and J ends, which lost 2 bases and 5 bases, there was a span of 11 bases. This CDR3 is built from 14 residues. The CDR3 sequence is CASSLQGGDNEQFF. The CDR3 DNA follows: TGCGCCAGCAGCTTACAGGGAGGGGACAATGAGCAGTTCTTC.

On this clone: Given a far larger clone just one base away, this is likely a sequencing read error. The chain couples TRBV30 to TRBJ1-1; possible D gene TRBD1, 5 bases. Germline V gene data show CDR1 as GTSNPN and CDR2 as SVGIG (reference sequence). The germline V and J ends were trimmed by 6 bases and 5 bases, with 16 bases remaining between them. The CDR3 contains 13 residues. CDR3 coding DNA: TGTGCCTGTAGTATAGACAGTGGGACTGAAGCTTTCTTT. It translates to CACSIDSGTEAFF.

Worth noting for this clone: This clone may be a read error of a much larger clone one base away. The chain employs TRBV5-1 and TRBJ2-1, with 7 bases fitting TRBD1. The ends lost 3 bases at V and 9 bases at J; junction bases unmatched: 12. Germline-derived CDR1 and CDR2 are SGHRS and YFSETQ. This CDR3 spans 15 amino acids. The chain's CDR3 is CASSSVTGRMFEQFF. CDR3 DNA sequence: TGCGCCAGCAGCTCGGTGACAGGGCGTATGTTTGAGCAGTTCTTC.

The chain carries TRBV6-1 and TRBJ1-4, with D perhaps TRBD1 (5 bases). The CDR3 is 16 residues long. Trimming cost V 1 base and J 10 bases, with 19 bases left between them. CDR1 MNHNS and CDR2 SASEGT come from the germline V gene. Written as DNA, the CDR3 is TGTGCCAGCAGTGAAGGGGGGAAAAGGGGTTCAGGAAAACTGTTTTTT. It codes for CASSEGGKRGSGKLFF.

Concerning this clone: Since a far larger clone is one base different, this is likely a read error. The rearrangement uses TRBV18 and TRBJ1-2; 7 bases align to TRBD1. The CDR3 contains 13 residues. Germline CDR1 and CDR2: KGHSH and LQKENI. The CDR3 bases are TGTGACAGCTCACCGGGACAGAGCTATGGCTACACCTTC. Its translation: CDSSPGQSYGYTF. Complete variable domain (other parts from reference TRBV18 and TRBJ1-2): NAGVMQNPRHLVRRRGQEARLRCSPMKGHSHVYWYRQLPEEGLKFMVYLQKENIIDESGMPKERFSAEFPKEGPSILRIQQVVRGDSAAYFCDSSPGQSYGYTFGSGTRLTVV.

The genes are TRBV7-2 and TRBJ2-7; D not resolved. V was pared by 3 bases and J by 3 bases, with 12 bases between. Looked up from germline, CDR1 is SGHTA and CDR2 is FQGNSA. This CDR3 is built from 14 residues. The CDR3 DNA reads TGTGCCAGCAGCTTTGTCCAGGTCGACTACGAGCAGTACTTC. Protein product: CASSFVQVDYEQYF. Full variable domain (rest looked up from reference TRBV7-2 and TRBJ2-7): GAGVSQSPSNKVTEKGKDVELRCDPISGHTALYWYRQSLGQGLEFLIYFQGNSAPDKSGLPSDRFSAERTGGSVSTLTIQRTQQEDSAVYLCASSFVQVDYEQYFGPGTRLTVT.

The rearrangement uses TRBV7-9 and TRBJ2-1, with D possibly being TRBD2 (6 bases). Germline lookup yields CDR1 SEHNR and CDR2 FQNEAQ (reference sequence). This CDR3 is 14 amino acids long. V lost 4 bases, J lost 5 bases, and 12 bases lay in between. Written as DNA, the CDR3 is TGTGCCAGCAGCTCCGGGACGGGGGACAATGAGCAGTTCTTC. It encodes CASSSGTGDNEQFF. Drawing the rest from reference TRBV7-9 and TRBJ2-1, the complete variable domain is DTGVSQNPRHKITKRGQNVTFRCDPISEHNRLYWYRQTLGQGPEFLTYFQNEAQLEKSRLLSDRFSAERPKGSFSTLEIQRTEQGDSAMYLCASSSGTGDNEQFFGPGTRLTVL.

Comment on this clone: The same CDR3 is also encoded by other DNA sequences in this sample. This chain connects TRBV6-1 to TRBJ1-6, with 8 bases fitting TRBD1. The CDR3 is made up of 15 amino acids. Germline V gene sequence: CDR1 MNHNS, CDR2 SASEGT. V lost 5 bases to trimming and J lost 10 bases; unmatched junction nucleotides: 10. The CDR3 is CASSLQGAGNSPLHF. CDR3 in DNA: TGTGCCAGCAGTCTTCAGGGGGCAGGGAACTCACCCCTCCACTTT.

The gene calls are TRBV27 and TRBJ1-5, with D uncertain. Trimming stripped 3 bases from V and 7 bases from J, with 10 bases between. This CDR3 has 13 residues. The V gene's germline CDR1 is MNHEY and CDR2 SMNVEV (reference sequence). CDR3 nucleotide sequence: TGTGCCAGCAGTTTCGGGGTAAGCCAGCCCCAGCATTTT. This sequence encodes CASSFGVSQPQHF.

A note on this clone: A single base is all that separates this from a far larger clone, so a read error is likely. Other DNA sequences within the sample encode an identical CDR3. J is TRBJ2-5 and V is TRBV2, with 13 bases aligning to TRBD2. With 0 bases clipped from V and 11 bases from J, the junction kept 9 bases outside the gene matches. This CDR3 region has 16 residues. Germline assignment: CDR1 SNHLY and CDR2 FYNNEI. The CDR3 coding sequence is TGTGCCAGCAGTGAAGCAGGACTAGCGGGAGCGGGAGAGCAGTACTTC. Its translation: CASSEAGLAGAGEQYF.

The rearrangement links TRBV7-6 to TRBJ2-1; TRBD2 matches at 8 bases. The trim removed 5 bases at V and 1 base at J, leaving 7 bases unmatched. This CDR3 spans 16 amino acids. The V gene's germline CDR1 is SGHVS and CDR2 FNYEAQ. In DNA, the CDR3 is TGTGCCAGCAGCAAGATGCCTAGCGGGTCCTACAATGAGCAGTTCTTC. Protein sequence: CASSKMPSGSYNEQFF.

CDR3 sequence (DNA): TGTGCCTGGAGTGTAAGTAGCGGGACTCAGTTCTTC. Its protein product is CAWSVSSGTQFF. The chain combines TRBV30 with TRBJ2-1; TRBD2 agrees at 8 bases. This CDR3 is 12 amino acids long. Germline CDR1 is GTSNPN and CDR2 is SVGIG (reference sequence). J gave up 13 bases and V 0 bases, and 5 bases lay outside the gene matches.

V usage is TRBV2 and J usage is TRBJ1-3, with D maybe TRBD1 (6 bases). V lost 6 bases to trimming and J lost 2 bases, with 14 bases between them. CDR1 is SNHLY, CDR2 FYNNEI, per germline. CDR3 size: 15 residues. CDR3 loop: CASSPIGTPGNTIYF. As DNA, the CDR3 is TGTGCCAGCAGCCCCATCGGGACACCTGGAAACACCATATATTTT.

The CDR3 loop is CASSWSSGTNDNEQFF. CDR3 DNA sequence: TGTGCCAGCAGCTGGTCCAGCGGGACAAACGACAATGAGCAGTTCTTC. The chain employs TRBV11-2 and TRBJ2-1, with D maybe TRBD2 (7 bases). CDR3 size: 16 residues. Trimming took 4 bases from V and 5 from J, leaving 18 bases between them. Germline V gives CDR1 SGHAT, CDR2 FQNNGV. Based on the CDR3 plus reference TRBV11-2 and TRBJ2-1, the full variable domain is EAGVAQSPRYKIIEKRQSVAFWCNPISGHATLYWYQQILGQGPKLLIQFQNNGVVDDSQLPKDRFSAERLKGVDSTLKIQPAKLEDSAVYLCASSWSSGTNDNEQFFGPGTRLTVL.

The chain is built from TRBV7-2 and TRBJ1-4; weak D call: TRBD1 (6 bases). The CDR3 consists of 16 residues. Germline V gives CDR1 SGHTA, CDR2 FQGNSA. Between the trimmed V and J ends, which lost 5 bases and 6 bases, there was a span of 19 bases. CDR3 in amino acids: CASSQGSSLGDEKLFF. The CDR3 DNA sequence: TGTGCCAGCAGCCAGGGGAGTAGCCTGGGCGATGAAAAACTGTTTTTT.

The rearrangement links TRBV19 to TRBJ2-5, with TRBD1 matching 11 bases. With 1 base clipped from V and 3 bases from J, the junction kept 7 bases outside the gene matches. The CDR3 length is 17 residues. CDR1 is LNHDA, CDR2 SQIVND, per germline (reference sequence). The DNA of the CDR3 is TGTGCCAGTAGTATAGGACTACCGGGACAGGGGGAAGAGACCCAGTACTTC. Amino acids: CASSIGLPGQGEETQYF.